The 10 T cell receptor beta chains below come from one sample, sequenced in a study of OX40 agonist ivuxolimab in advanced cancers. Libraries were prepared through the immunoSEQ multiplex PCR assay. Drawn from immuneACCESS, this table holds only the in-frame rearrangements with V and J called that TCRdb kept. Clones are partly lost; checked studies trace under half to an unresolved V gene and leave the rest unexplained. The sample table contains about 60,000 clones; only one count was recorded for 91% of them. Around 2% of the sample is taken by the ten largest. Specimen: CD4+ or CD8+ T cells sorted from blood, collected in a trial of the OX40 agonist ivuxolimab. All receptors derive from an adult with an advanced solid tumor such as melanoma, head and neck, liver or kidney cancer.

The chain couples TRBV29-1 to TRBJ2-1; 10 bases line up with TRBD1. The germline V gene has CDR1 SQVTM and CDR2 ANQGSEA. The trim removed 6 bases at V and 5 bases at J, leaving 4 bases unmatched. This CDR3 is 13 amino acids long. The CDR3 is CSVRTGGDNEQFF. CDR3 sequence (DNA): TGCAGCGTGAGGACAGGGGGGGACAATGAGCAGTTCTTC.

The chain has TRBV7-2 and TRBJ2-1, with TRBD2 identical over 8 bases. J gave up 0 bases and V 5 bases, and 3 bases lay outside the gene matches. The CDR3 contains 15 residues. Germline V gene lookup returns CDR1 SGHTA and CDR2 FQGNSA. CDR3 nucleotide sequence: TGTGCCAGCAGCCTTAGCGGGGCCTCCTACAATGAGCAGTTCTTC. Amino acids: CASSLSGASYNEQFF.

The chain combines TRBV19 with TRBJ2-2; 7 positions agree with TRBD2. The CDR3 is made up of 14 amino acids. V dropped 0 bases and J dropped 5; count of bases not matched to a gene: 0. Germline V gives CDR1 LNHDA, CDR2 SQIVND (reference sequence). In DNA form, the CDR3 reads TGTGCCAGTAGTATAGACGGGGGGACCGGGGAGCTGTTTTTT. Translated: CASSIDGGTGELFF. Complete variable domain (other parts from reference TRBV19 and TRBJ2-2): DGGITQSPKYLFRKEGQNVTLSCEQNLNHDAMYWYRQDPGQGLRLIYYSQIVNDFQKGDIAEGYSVSREKKESFPLTVTSAQKNPTAFYLCASSIDGGTGELFFGEGSRLTVL.

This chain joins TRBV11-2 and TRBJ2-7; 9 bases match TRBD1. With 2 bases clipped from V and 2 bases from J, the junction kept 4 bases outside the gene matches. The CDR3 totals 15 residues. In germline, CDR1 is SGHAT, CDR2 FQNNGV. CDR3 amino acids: CASSLTGTGPYEQYF. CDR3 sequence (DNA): TGTGCCAGCAGCTTAACCGGGACAGGGCCCTACGAGCAGTACTTC.

The CDR3 DNA reads as TGTGCCAGCAGCTCCCCGGGGAGGGGCTACGAGCAGTACTTC. This gives the protein CASSSPGRGYEQYF. The chain uses TRBV7-2 and TRBJ2-7; 7 bases map to TRBD2. V shed 4 bases and J 3 bases; nucleotides not matched to a gene: 6. The germline CDR1 and CDR2 sequences are SGHTA and FQGNSA. The CDR3 runs to 14 residues.

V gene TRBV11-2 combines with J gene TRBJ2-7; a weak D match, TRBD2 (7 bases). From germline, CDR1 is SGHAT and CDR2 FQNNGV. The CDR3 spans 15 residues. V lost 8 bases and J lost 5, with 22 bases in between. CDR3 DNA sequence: TGTGCCAGCTCATATCGGGGGGCAGGGGAGCACGAGCAGTACTTC. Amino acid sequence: CASSYRGAGEHEQYF.

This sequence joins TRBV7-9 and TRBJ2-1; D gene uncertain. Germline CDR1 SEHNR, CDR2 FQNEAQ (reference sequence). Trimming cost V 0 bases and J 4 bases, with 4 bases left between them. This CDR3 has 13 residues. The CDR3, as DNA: TGTGCCAGCAGCTTAGCGGTATACAATGAGCAGTTCTTC. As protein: CASSLAVYNEQFF. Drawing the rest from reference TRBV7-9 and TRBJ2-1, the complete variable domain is DTGVSQNPRHKITKRGQNVTFRCDPISEHNRLYWYRQTLGQGPEFLTYFQNEAQLEKSRLLSDRFSAERPKGSFSTLEIQRTEQGDSAMYLCASSLAVYNEQFFGPGTRLTVL.

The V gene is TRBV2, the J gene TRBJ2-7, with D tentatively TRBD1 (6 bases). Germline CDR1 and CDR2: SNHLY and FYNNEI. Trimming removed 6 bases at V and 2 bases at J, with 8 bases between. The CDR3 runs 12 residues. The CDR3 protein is CASRDRTYEQYF. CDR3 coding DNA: TGTGCCAGCAGAGACAGGACCTACGAGCAGTACTTC.

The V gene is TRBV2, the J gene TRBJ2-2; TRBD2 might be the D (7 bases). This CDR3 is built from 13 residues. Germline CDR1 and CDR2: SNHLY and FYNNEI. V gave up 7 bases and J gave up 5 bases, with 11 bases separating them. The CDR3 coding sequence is TGTGCCAGCACGAAGGGGGGGACCGGGGAGCTGTTTTTT. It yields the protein CASTKGGTGELFF.

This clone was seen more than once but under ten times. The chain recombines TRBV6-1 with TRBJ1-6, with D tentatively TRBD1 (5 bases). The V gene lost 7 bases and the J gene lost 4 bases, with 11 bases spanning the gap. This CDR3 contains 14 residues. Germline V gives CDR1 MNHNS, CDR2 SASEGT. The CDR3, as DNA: TGTGCCAGCACTCTGACAGCTTATAATTCACCCCTCCACTTT. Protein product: CASTLTAYNSPLHF.